Listed below are T cell receptor beta chains from one sample, sequenced in a study of blood T cell repertoires in COVID-19. Generated by immunoSEQ multiplex PCR, the TCRdb table keeps only in-frame clones and is missing some. Seen here are 120,000 or so clones, around 89% observed once, and the top ten hold about 29%. Source material: peripheral blood. These receptors all come from an older man with active or convalescent COVID-19. The CDR3 runs from the conserved cysteine through the conserved F or W. D genes are given only for firm matches. Clone size, where shown, is once, few, many, or a class for clones that have expanded.

v_call	j_call	d_call	clone_size	cdr3_aa	cdr3_nt
TRBV29-1	TRBJ2-3	.	.	CSVGEVGTDTQYF	TGCAGCGTGGGGGAGGTGGGCACAGATACGCAGTATTTT
TRBV13	TRBJ2-2	TRBD1	.	CASRSGTGHYTGELFF	TGTGCCAGCAGATCCGGGACAGGGCATTATACCGGGGAGCTGTTTTTT
TRBV2	TRBJ2-1	.	.	CASSLRDEQFF	TGTGCCAGCAGTCTACGCGATGAGCAGTTCTTC
TRBV19	TRBJ1-3	.	.	CASSIQQTSGNTIYF	TGTGCCAGTAGTATCCAACAGACCTCTGGAAACACCATATATTTT
TRBV5-8	TRBJ1-1	TRBD1	.	CASSLAQGATEAFF	TGTGCCAGCAGCTTGGCCCAGGGGGCCACTGAAGCTTTCTTT
TRBV28	TRBJ2-7	.	.	CASSLYGVDEQYF	TGTGCCAGCAGTTTATACGGGGTCGACGAGCAGTACTTC
TRBV30	TRBJ1-6	TRBD1	.	CAWSVRTGGDFYNSPLHF	TGTGCCTGGAGTGTGAGGACAGGGGGCGATTTCTATAATTCACCCCTCCACTTT
TRBV28	TRBJ1-1	TRBD1	once	CASVLQGAGTEAFF	TGTGCCAGCGTATTACAGGGGGCAGGCACTGAAGCTTTCTTT
TRBV28	TRBJ1-5	.	.	CASSLPAPEQPQHF	TGTGCCAGCAGTTTGCCGGCCCCGGAGCAGCCCCAGCATTTT
TRBV18	TRBJ1-3	.	.	CASSPLDGGTISGNTIYF	TGTGCCAGCTCACCATTGGACGGGGGGACTATCTCTGGAAACACCATATATTTT
TRBV24-1	TRBJ1-5	.	.	CATSDASFQRPQHF	TGTGCCACCAGTGACGCTAGCTTTCAGAGGCCCCAGCATTTT
TRBV30	TRBJ2-1	.	.	CAWSRAGYGEQFF	TGTGCCTGGAGTCGGGCGGGATACGGTGAGCAGTTCTTC
TRBV27	TRBJ2-1	TRBD1	.	CASTLGTGGGEQFF	TGTGCCAGCACCCTCGGGACAGGGGGAGGTGAGCAGTTCTTC
TRBV27	TRBJ1-4	TRBD1	.	CASRPGQGHAATNEKLFF	TGTGCCAGCAGACCAGGACAGGGGCACGCTGCAACTAATGAAAAACTGTTTTTT
TRBV5-1	TRBJ2-7	TRBD1	.	CASSSGQGRDEQYF	TGCGCCAGCAGCTCGGGACAGGGGAGGGACGAGCAGTACTTC
TRBV15	TRBJ1-4	.	.	CATRQGEKLFF	TGTGCCACCAGGCAGGGCGAAAAACTGTTTTTT
TRBV18	TRBJ2-1	.	.	CASSPQEQGYNEQFF	TGTGCCAGCTCACCGCAGGAACAGGGTTACAATGAGCAGTTCTTC
TRBV20-1	TRBJ2-5	TRBD2	.	CSASRGWLAGAGGGTQYF	TGCAGTGCTAGTAGGGGATGGCTAGCGGGAGCGGGAGGTGGGACCCAGTACTTC
TRBV2	TRBJ1-2	TRBD1	.	CASTDQGGGYTF	TGTGCCAGCACCGATCAGGGGGGTGGCTACACCTTC
TRBV7-9	TRBJ1-1	.	.	CASSHEQVTEAFF	TGTGCCAGCAGCCACGAGCAGGTTACTGAAGCTTTCTTT
TRBV5-1	TRBJ1-1	.	.	CASSLGSGQAPEAFF	TGCGCCAGCAGCTTGGGTAGCGGACAAGCCCCTGAAGCTTTCTTT
TRBV7-3	TRBJ2-2	TRBD2	.	CASSPGLGYTGELFF	TGTGCCAGCAGCCCGGGACTAGGATACACCGGGGAGCTGTTTTTT
TRBV6-5	TRBJ2-1	.	.	CASSGTPYNEQFF	TGTGCCAGTTCCGGGACTCCGTACAATGAGCAGTTCTTC
TRBV18	TRBJ1-2	.	.	CASSPKDGLVTNYGYTF	TGTGCCAGCTCACCAAAGGACGGACTGGTAACTAACTATGGCTACACCTTC
TRBV5-1	TRBJ2-1	TRBD2	.	CASSFTSGEKGIYNEQFF	TGCGCCAGCAGCTTTACTAGCGGAGAAAAAGGGATCTACAATGAGCAGTTCTTC
TRBV27	TRBJ2-7	TRBD1	once	CASSSQGAGYEQYF	TGTGCCAGCAGTTCACAGGGGGCTGGCTACGAGCAGTACTTC
TRBV27	TRBJ1-2	.	.	CASSYRQNYGYTF	TGTGCCAGCAGTTACCGACAGAACTATGGCTACACCTTC
TRBV2	TRBJ1-2	.	few	CASSEDQGASGYTF	TGTGCCAGCAGTGAAGACCAGGGCGCGAGTGGCTACACCTTC
TRBV19	TRBJ2-1	TRBD2	.	CASSPITREGEQFF	TGTGCCAGTAGTCCCATAACGCGGGAGGGTGAGCAGTTCTTC
TRBV27	TRBJ1-5	TRBD1	.	CASSVNWDRVPQPQHF	TGTGCCAGCAGTGTAAATTGGGACAGGGTCCCTCAGCCCCAGCATTTT
TRBV28	TRBJ1-2	.	.	CASSFGRAAYTF	TGTGCCAGCAGTTTCGGGCGGGCAGCTTACACCTTC
TRBV15	TRBJ1-1	.	.	CATSARGGGSGTEAFF	TGTGCCACCAGCGCCCGCGGGGGGGGAAGCGGCACTGAAGCTTTCTTT
TRBV29-1	TRBJ2-3	TRBD2	.	CSVSRLAGRETSTDTQYF	TGCAGCGTTTCCCGACTAGCGGGAAGGGAGACTAGCACAGATACGCAGTATTTT
TRBV2	TRBJ1-3	.	.	CASSQNAGPLSSGNTIYF	TGTGCCAGCAGCCAGAACGCGGGGCCGCTGAGCTCTGGAAACACCATATATTTT
TRBV27	TRBJ2-1	TRBD2	.	CASSLSKFGTSGRKGPNEQFF	TGTGCCAGCAGTTTATCGAAATTCGGGACTAGCGGGAGGAAGGGCCCCAATGAGCAGTTCTTC
TRBV5-1	TRBJ1-1	TRBD1	once	CASRSGQGLGNTEAFF	TGCGCCAGCAGGTCGGGACAGGGGCTGGGGAACACTGAAGCTTTCTTT
TRBV5-5	TRBJ2-2	.	many	CASSPGEKGPTGELFF	TGTGCCAGCAGCCCTGGTGAGAAGGGGCCCACCGGGGAGCTGTTTTTT
TRBV9	TRBJ2-5	.	.	CASSVGVQGVETQYF	TGTGCCAGCAGCGTAGGGGTGCAGGGCGTAGAGACCCAGTACTTC
TRBV27	TRBJ1-6	.	.	CASSPSYNSPLHF	TGTGCCAGCAGTCCGTCGTATAATTCACCCCTCCACTTT
TRBV10-2	TRBJ2-4	.	once	CASRKQNIQYF	TGCGCCAGCAGAAAGCAAAACATTCAGTACTTC
TRBV6-5	TRBJ2-7	TRBD2	.	CASSSLSGRSSYEQYF	TGTGCCAGCAGTTCCCTTAGCGGGAGATCGTCCTACGAGCAGTACTTC
TRBV19	TRBJ2-2	TRBD2	.	CASTQAGLAGEVGELFF	TGTGCCAGTACCCAGGCGGGACTAGCGGGAGAGGTCGGGGAGCTGTTTTTT